This is a list of T cell receptor beta chains from one sample in a study of cytomegalovirus exposure and HLA in healthy donors. The protocol was immunoSEQ multiplex PCR, while the TCRdb copy is restricted to in-frame clones and leaves out a portion. The repertoire includes approximately 240,000 clones, about four fifths of them detected once, and 5.4% sits in the top ten. The material sequenced was PBMCs. The receptor source for this set is a middle-aged woman in good health and CMV-seropositive. Both conserved end residues are part of each CDR3. The order of the fields is J gene, V gene, D gene, CDR3 length, clone size, CDR3 protein, CDR3 DNA. A D gene is named only where the DNA matches it firmly. Clone size is given for some rows only: seen once, a few or many times, or a class if the clone is expanded.

TRBJ2-3 | TRBV28 | - | 16 | - | CASSPPGGWQADTQYF | TGTGCCAGCAGTCCCCCAGGGGGGTGGCAGGCAGATACGCAGTATTTT
TRBJ1-2 | TRBV7-8 | TRBD1 | 16 | - | CASSPRQGVTNYGYTF | TGTGCCAGCAGCCCAAGACAGGGGGTAACTAACTATGGCTACACCTTC
TRBJ2-3 | TRBV5-1 | - | 14 | - | CASSALQGGLAQYF | TGCGCCAGCAGCGCCCTGCAGGGGGGATTGGCGCAGTATTTT
TRBJ1-1 | TRBV10-3 | - | 16 | - | CAISPSPETVNTEAFF | TGTGCCATCAGCCCTTCCCCGGAGACAGTGAACACTGAAGCTTTCTTT
TRBJ1-2 | TRBV9 | - | 14 | once | CASKRISDNYGYTF | TGTGCCAGCAAACGGATCAGCGATAACTATGGCTACACCTTC
TRBJ2-3 | TRBV4-3 | - | 18 | - | CASSQGNTSARGPDTQYF | TGCGCCAGCAGCCAAGGTAACACTAGCGCCAGGGGCCCAGATACGCAGTATTTT
TRBJ1-1 | TRBV5-1 | - | 14 | - | CASSLQVTNTEAFF | TGCGCCAGCAGCTTACAGGTGACGAACACTGAAGCTTTCTTT
TRBJ2-7 | TRBV9 | - | 16 | - | CASSVAGRGGRDEQYF | TGTGCCAGCAGCGTAGCGGGTCGAGGGGGTCGCGACGAGCAGTACTTC
TRBJ2-7 | TRBV29-1 | - | 11 | - | CSVEGSYEQYF | TGCAGCGTTGAAGGCAGCTACGAGCAGTACTTC
TRBJ1-1 | TRBV7-8 | TRBD1 | 17 | - | CASSLAWDRGGRTEAFF | TGTGCCAGCAGCTTAGCGTGGGACAGGGGTGGTAGGACTGAAGCTTTCTTT
TRBJ2-5 | TRBV7-7 | TRBD1 | 15 | - | CASSLSRTGTETQYF | TGTGCTAGCAGCTTATCCAGGACAGGGACAGAGACCCAGTACTTC
TRBJ1-2 | TRBV6-5 | - | 13 | - | CASSYAGKYGYTF | TGTGCCAGCAGTTACGCAGGGAAATATGGCTACACCTTC
TRBJ1-6 | TRBV7-9 | - | 16 | - | CASSVGQGLYNSPLHF | TGTGCCAGCAGCGTCGGGCAGGGCTTGTATAATTCACCCCTCCACTTT
TRBJ1-2 | TRBV7-9 | TRBD1 | 14 | few | CSSDEGGQIYGYTF | TGTTCCAGCGATGAGGGGGGACAGATCTATGGCTACACCTTC
TRBJ2-7 | TRBV7-2 | TRBD2 | 15 | - | CASSLGAGISYEQYF | TGTGCCAGCAGCTTAGGAGCGGGGATCTCCTACGAGCAGTACTTC
TRBJ2-3 | TRBV5-6 | - | 18 | - | CASSLGIRLRGDTDTQYF | TGTGCCAGCAGCTTGGGGATTCGTCTCAGGGGGGACACAGATACGCAGTATTTT
TRBJ1-6 | TRBV27 | TRBD1 | 17 | - | CASSPQAGGLGNSPLHF | TGTGCCAGCAGTCCCCAGGCAGGGGGCCTTGGGAATTCACCCCTCCACTTT
TRBJ2-1 | TRBV7-9 | - | 14 | - | CASSLASHWNEQFF | TGTGCCAGCAGCTTAGCCTCCCACTGGAATGAGCAGTTCTTC
TRBJ2-1 | TRBV19 | TRBD1 | 14 | once | CASRGQGGYNEQFF | TGTGCCAGTCGGGGACAGGGGGGGTACAATGAGCAGTTCTTC
TRBJ1-2 | TRBV14 | TRBD1 | 15 | - | CASSQQTGGTYGYTF | TGTGCCAGCAGCCAGCAGACAGGGGGGACCTATGGCTACACCTTC
TRBJ1-3 | TRBV19 | - | 14 | - | CASIPSSAGNTIYF | TGTGCCAGTATTCCTTCGAGTGCCGGAAACACCATATATTTT
TRBJ2-2 | TRBV30 | TRBD2 | 14 | - | CAWRAGVGWRELFF | TGTGCCTGGAGGGCGGGAGTGGGTTGGCGGGAGCTGTTTTTT
TRBJ2-6 | TRBV7-8 | TRBD1 | 18 | - | CASSHGTGATSGANVLTF | TGTGCCAGCAGCCACGGGACAGGGGCGACCTCTGGGGCCAACGTCCTGACTTTC
TRBJ2-1 | TRBV5-6 | - | 14 | - | CASSLGASPLVQFF | TGTGCCAGCAGCTTGGGGGCTAGCCCACTTGTGCAGTTCTTC
TRBJ2-1 | TRBV4-3 | - | 16 | - | CASSQGGPGGGNEQFF | TGCGCCAGCAGCCAAGGGGGACCCGGGGGTGGTAATGAGCAGTTCTTC
TRBJ2-7 | TRBV6-5 | TRBD1 | 16 | - | CASSYWGGQGRNEQYF | TGTGCCAGCAGTTACTGGGGGGGACAGGGGAGGAACGAGCAGTACTTC
TRBJ2-1 | TRBV2 | TRBD1 | 15 | - | CASSRSGTGNSEQFF | TGTGCCAGCAGTCGGAGTGGGACAGGGAACTCTGAGCAGTTCTTC
TRBJ2-2 | TRBV2 | TRBD1 | 15 | - | CASSARTGSTGELFF | TGTGCCAGCAGCGCCAGGACAGGGTCTACCGGGGAGCTGTTTTTT
TRBJ2-7 | TRBV10-2 | TRBD2 | 15 | once | CASSDYGGGYYEQYF | TGCGCCAGCAGTGACTACGGGGGGGGGTACTACGAGCAGTACTTC